What follows are 29 T cell receptor beta chains derived from one specimen sequenced in a study of blood T cell repertoires in COVID-19. Produced via immunoSEQ multiplex PCR; TCRdb's table is partial and in-frame only. Found here are about 240,000 clones, about 80% of them singletons; the top ten hold roughly 1.9%. The sequencing sample was made of peripheral blood. The source of these receptors is a young man who had recovered from COVID-19.

This sequence joins TRBV6-5 and TRBJ1-1; 7 bases agree with TRBD1. CDR1 and CDR2 (germline): MNHEY, SVGAGI. V shed 2 bases and J 6 bases; nucleotides not matched to a gene: 6. This CDR3 is 14 amino acids long. The CDR3 sequence is CASSYHNRGPEAFF. The CDR3 nucleotides are TGTGCCAGCAGTTACCATAACAGGGGACCTGAAGCTTTCTTT.

The J gene is TRBJ2-2, the V gene TRBV6-5; D call uncertain. The V gene lost 2 bases and the J gene lost 3 bases, with 10 bases spanning the gap. CDR3 length: 15 residues. Germline loops: CDR1 MNHEY, CDR2 SVGAGI. This CDR3 reads CASSYTEAHTGELFF. The CDR3 DNA follows: TGTGCCAGCAGTTACACGGAAGCGCACACCGGGGAGCTGTTTTTT.

The V gene is TRBV4-1, the J gene TRBJ2-6; D is undetermined. Trimming shortened V by 8 bases and J by 2 bases, and 7 bases separated the two germline ends. This CDR3 contains 13 residues. From germline, CDR1 is MGHRA and CDR2 YSYEKL. CDR3 in amino acids: CASGWPGANVLTF. Written as DNA, the CDR3 is TGCGCCAGCGGTTGGCCTGGGGCCAACGTCCTGACTTTC.

This clone was observed once. The same CDR3 can be traced to other DNA sequences in this sample. This rearrangement joins TRBV18 to TRBJ1-1; TRBD1 agrees at 11 bases. The CDR3 extends over 15 amino acids. Germline CDR1 is KGHSH and CDR2 is LQKENI. V was pared by 4 bases and J by 1 base, with 2 bases of the junction left unmatched. CDR3 in amino acids: CASSLGQGANTEAFF. In DNA, the CDR3 is TGTGCCAGCTCACTAGGACAGGGGGCGAACACTGAAGCTTTCTTT. Based on the CDR3 plus reference TRBV18 and TRBJ1-1, the full variable domain is NAGVMQNPRHLVRRRGQEARLRCSPMKGHSHVYWYRQLPEEGLKFMVYLQKENIIDESGMPKERFSAEFPKEGPSILRIQQVVRGDSAAYFCASSLGQGANTEAFFGQGTRLTVV.

This chain uses TRBV12-3 or TRBV12-4 with TRBJ2-7, with 10 nucleotides matching TRBD1. The CDR3 is 13 amino acids. Trimming cost V 6 bases and J 2 bases; bases outside gene matches: 1. The CDR3 sequence: CASRDRGTYEQYF. The CDR3 DNA reads as TGTGCCAGCAGGGACAGGGGGACCTACGAGCAGTACTTC.

J is TRBJ2-7 and V is TRBV10-3; D is unclear. CDR1 and CDR2 from the germline V gene are ENHRY and SYGVKD. The CDR3 loop spans 14 amino acids. Trimming took 2 bases from V and 3 from J, leaving 11 bases between them. Here the CDR3 DNA reads TGTGCCATCAGTGAGAGAGGAGACGGCTACGAGCAGTACGTC. Its protein product is CAISERGDGYEQYV.

This rearrangement joins TRBV6-1 to TRBJ1-2; perhaps TRBD1 as D (5 bases). Germline CDR1 reads MNHNS; CDR2 reads SASEGT. V lost 2 bases to trimming and J lost 4 bases, with 11 bases between them. There are 14 residues in the CDR3. CDR3 DNA: TGTGCCAGCAGTGAAAACCCGACAGCCTATGGCTACACCTTC. Its protein product is CASSENPTAYGYTF.

This rearrangement joins TRBV4-2 to TRBJ1-2; TRBD1 matches at 9 bases. Germline CDR1 is LGHNA and CDR2 is YNFKEQ. V gave up 0 bases and J gave up 7 bases; unmatched junction bases: 12. The CDR3 covers 17 residues. DNA for the CDR3: TGTGCCAGCAGCCAAGACGTGACAGGGGGAATTTTTAGTGGCTACACCTTC. It codes for CASSQDVTGGIFSGYTF.

The V gene is TRBV11-2, the J gene TRBJ1-2; D is uncertain. V was shortened by 7 bases and J by 4 bases, with 16 bases between the two germline ends. Germline-derived CDR1 and CDR2 are SGHAT and FQNNGV. This CDR3 has 14 residues. The CDR3 is CASNFDPGAYGYTF. Written as DNA, the CDR3 is TGTGCCAGCAACTTCGACCCGGGAGCCTATGGCTACACCTTC.

CDR3 in DNA: TGTGCCAGCAGACGGACTACTAACACCGGGGAGCTGTTTTTT. It encodes CASRRTTNTGELFF. The rearrangement joins TRBV9 to TRBJ2-2; a possible D gene is TRBD2 (6 bases). The CDR3 covers 14 residues. V was shortened by 5 bases and J by 2 bases, with 10 bases between the two germline ends. Germline CDR1 SGDLS, CDR2 YYNGEE.

The chain combines TRBV6-5 with TRBJ2-1; 10 nucleotides align to TRBD2. The ends lost 6 bases at V and 2 bases at J; junction bases unmatched: 4. The CDR3 is 15 residues long. Per germline, CDR1 MNHEY and CDR2 SVGAGI. CDR3 sequence (DNA): TGTGCCAGCAGGGCAAGCGGGGGGGCCTACAATGAGCAGTTCTTC. Protein: CASRASGGAYNEQFF.

CDR3 protein: CASSIDATVLYYGYTF. The CDR3 bases are TGTGCCAGTAGTATCGATGCGACAGTTCTTTACTATGGCTACACCTTC. This chain joins TRBV19 and TRBJ1-2; the D gene is possibly TRBD1 (5 bases). Germline V gene data show CDR1 as LNHDA and CDR2 as SQIVND (reference sequence). V lost 3 bases to trimming and J lost 3 bases, with 17 bases between them. The CDR3 is 16 amino acids. Using reference TRBV19 and TRBJ1-2 for the parts outside the CDR3, the full variable domain is DGGITQSPKYLFRKEGQNVTLSCEQNLNHDAMYWYRQDPGQGLRLIYYSQIVNDFQKGDIAEGYSVSREKKESFPLTVTSAQKNPTAFYLCASSIDATVLYYGYTFGSGTRLTVV.

J is TRBJ2-3 and V is TRBV9, with TRBD1 as a possible D gene (5 bases). In germline, CDR1 is SGDLS, CDR2 YYNGEE. This CDR3 comprises 15 residues. Between the trimmed V and J ends, which lost 0 bases and 3 bases, there was a span of 11 bases. The DNA of the CDR3 is TGTGCCAGCAGCGTAGGGGGCCTGGAGACAGATACGCAGTATTTT. It translates to CASSVGGLETDTQYF.

The sample holds one count of this clone. The rearrangement links TRBV6-5 to TRBJ2-3; 11 bases are shared with TRBD2. V gave up 4 bases and J gave up 4 bases; unmatched junction bases: 4. This CDR3 contains 15 residues. Germline CDR1 and CDR2: MNHEY and SVGAGI. The CDR3 sequence is CASSLIAGGPDTQYF. The CDR3, as DNA: TGTGCCAGCAGTTTGATAGCGGGGGGGCCAGATACGCAGTATTTT.

The rearrangement uses TRBV6-5 and TRBJ2-3; D is ambiguous. Trimming left V 7 bases short and J 6 bases short, with 14 bases between. The CDR3 has 13 amino acids. Per the germline V gene, CDR1 is MNHEY and CDR2 is SVGAGI. This chain's CDR3 is CASTKNLLDTQYF. As DNA, the CDR3 is TGTGCCAGCACCAAGAATCTATTGGATACGCAGTATTTT.

Notes on this clone: Other DNA sequences in the sample encode the same CDR3. The chain couples TRBV5-1 to TRBJ1-2, with no clear D. The CDR3 is 14 residues long. Germline assignment: CDR1 SGHRS and CDR2 YFSETQ. The ends were cut back, 0 bases at V and 7 bases at J, with 13 bases in the middle. The CDR3 protein is CASSLGGEGGGYTF. Here the CDR3 DNA reads TGCGCCAGCAGCTTGGGAGGTGAGGGTGGTGGCTACACCTTC.

The rearrangement joins TRBV28 to TRBJ1-1; D gene unclear. V lost 2 bases and J 1 base, leaving 5 bases between the germline ends. Per the germline V gene, CDR1 is MDHEN and CDR2 is SYDVKM. The CDR3 runs to 13 residues. DNA of the CDR3: TGTGCCAGCAGTTTACCAGAGAACACTGAAGCTTTCTTT. It is translated as CASSLPENTEAFF.

This clone was seen a single time. This chain uses TRBV19 with TRBJ1-1; D not resolved. The germline V gene has CDR1 LNHDA and CDR2 SQIVND (reference sequence). Trimming stripped 5 bases from V and 4 bases from J, with 14 bases between. The CDR3 is 14 amino acids. The CDR3 loop reads CASSGPQRSTEAFF. CDR3 nucleotides: TGTGCCAGTAGTGGCCCACAGCGGAGCACTGAAGCTTTCTTT.

This clone showed up just once. The chain combines TRBV18 with TRBJ2-2; D possibly corresponds to TRBD2 (5 bases). Germline V gives CDR1 KGHSH, CDR2 LQKENI. V lost 3 bases and J lost 6, with 14 bases in between. The CDR3 loop spans 15 amino acids. The CDR3 here is CASSPPAGLAGELFF. CDR3 DNA: TGTGCCAGCTCACCTCCCGCGGGCTTGGCCGGGGAGCTGTTTTTT. Full variable domain (missing parts from reference TRBV18 and TRBJ2-2): NAGVMQNPRHLVRRRGQEARLRCSPMKGHSHVYWYRQLPEEGLKFMVYLQKENIIDESGMPKERFSAEFPKEGPSILRIQQVVRGDSAAYFCASSPPAGLAGELFFGEGSRLTVL.

The chain combines TRBV27 with TRBJ2-1, with a weak D call TRBD2 (5 bases). The V end lost 5 bases, the J end lost 7 bases, and 18 bases lay between the germline ends. This CDR3 comprises 15 residues. Germline-derived CDR1 and CDR2 are MNHEY and SMNVEV (reference sequence). The CDR3 DNA sequence: TGTGCCAGCAGTCCCGGGGTTGCTCTGGTGAATGAGCAGTTCTTC. Translating it yields CASSPGVALVNEQFF.

The chain joins TRBV7-3 to TRBJ1-1, with D unclear. From germline, CDR1 is SGHTA and CDR2 FQGTGA. V lost 2 bases to trimming and J lost 8 bases, with 15 bases between them. The CDR3 is 14 residues long. CDR3: CASSLFGEGGEAFF. The CDR3 bases are TGTGCCAGCAGCTTATTCGGGGAGGGAGGCGAAGCTTTCTTT.

The rearrangement links TRBV10-1 to TRBJ2-2; the match to TRBD1 covers 10 bases. The germline V gene encodes CDR1 WNHNN and CDR2 SYGVQD (reference sequence). CDR3 length equals 19 residues. V trimming: 3 bases; J trimming: 2 bases; junction bases outside the gene matches: 12. CDR3 protein: CASSDLQGQGGPNTGELFF. CDR3 DNA: TGCGCCAGCAGTGACCTACAAGGACAGGGGGGCCCAAACACCGGGGAGCTGTTTTTT.

The chain carries TRBV11-2 and TRBJ2-7; TRBD1 is a possible D gene (6 bases). V dropped 5 bases and J dropped 6 bases, with 14 bases sitting between them. Germline V gives CDR1 SGHAT, CDR2 FQNNGV. The CDR3 is 13 amino acids. The CDR3 DNA follows: TGTGCCAGCAGCCAAACAGGGATGGGCGAGCAGTACGTC. This gives the protein CASSQTGMGEQYV.

Comment on this clone: A much more abundant neighbour one base away suggests this may be a read error. This chain uses TRBV7-9 with TRBJ1-5; the match to TRBD1 covers 7 bases. Germline values: CDR1 SEHNR, CDR2 FQNEAQ (reference sequence). With 5 bases clipped from V and 4 bases from J, the junction kept 2 bases outside the gene matches. The CDR3 is 13 residues long. CDR3 nucleotides: TGTGCCAGCAGCCAACAGGGGAATCAGCCCCAGCATTTT. This sequence encodes CASSQQGNQPQHF.

This sequence joins TRBV11-2 and TRBJ1-2; D might be TRBD1 (5 bases). Germline values: CDR1 SGHAT, CDR2 FQNNGV. This CDR3 contains 12 residues. Trimming shortened V by 5 bases and J by 6 bases, and 10 bases separated the two germline ends. CDR3 sequence reads: CASSPLGDGYTF. The CDR3 DNA reads TGTGCCAGCAGCCCCCTAGGGGATGGCTACACCTTC.

The chain joins TRBV7-2 to TRBJ2-7; TRBD1 aligns across 7 bases. Germline V gene sequence: CDR1 SGHTA, CDR2 FQGNSA. V was clipped by 5 bases and J by 3 bases; unmatched bases: 7. The CDR3 length is 14 residues. CDR3 sequence (DNA): TGTGCCAGCAGCGTCGGGGACAGCTTCTACGAGCAGTACTTC. Amino acid sequence: CASSVGDSFYEQYF.

Written as DNA, the CDR3 is TGTGCCAGCAATAAGGACAGGGGTGGCGAAAAACTGTTTTTT. Amino acids: CASNKDRGGEKLFF. V gene TRBV2 combines with J gene TRBJ1-4, with 9 nucleotides matching TRBD1. Germline V gene sequence: CDR1 SNHLY, CDR2 FYNNEI. The V and J ends lost 7 bases and 8 bases, in that order; junction bases with no gene match: 8. This CDR3 comprises 14 residues.

The V and J genes are TRBV25-1 and TRBJ2-7, with D possibly matching TRBD1 (5 bases). Trimming took 0 bases from V and 3 from J, leaving 12 bases between them. The CDR3 is made up of 15 amino acids. Germline CDR1 reads MGHDK; CDR2 reads SYGVNS. This CDR3 reads CASSEYYQGNYEQYF. The CDR3 nucleotides are TGTGCCAGCAGTGAATATTACCAGGGAAACTACGAGCAGTACTTC.

This chain connects TRBV30 to TRBJ2-5; 8 positions match TRBD1. V was pared by 5 bases and J by 5 bases, with 10 bases of the junction left unmatched. This CDR3 is built from 14 residues. Germline V gives CDR1 GTSNPN, CDR2 SVGIG (reference sequence). The CDR3 DNA is TGTGCCTGGGGTGCGGACAGGGCGGGCGAGACCCAGTACTTC. Protein sequence: CAWGADRAGETQYF.